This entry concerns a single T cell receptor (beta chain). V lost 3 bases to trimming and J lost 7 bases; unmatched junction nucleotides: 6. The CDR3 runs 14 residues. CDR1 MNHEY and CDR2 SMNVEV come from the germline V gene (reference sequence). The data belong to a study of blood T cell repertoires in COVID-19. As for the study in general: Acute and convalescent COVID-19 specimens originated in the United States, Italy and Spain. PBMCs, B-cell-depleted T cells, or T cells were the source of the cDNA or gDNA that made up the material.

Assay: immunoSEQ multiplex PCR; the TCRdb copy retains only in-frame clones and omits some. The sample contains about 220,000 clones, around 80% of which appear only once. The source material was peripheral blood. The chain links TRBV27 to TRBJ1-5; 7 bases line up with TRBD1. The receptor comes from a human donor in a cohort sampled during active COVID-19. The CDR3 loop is CASSFRQGGQPQHF. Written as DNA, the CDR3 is TGTGCCAGCAGTTTCCGACAGGGAGGCCAGCCCCAGCATTTT.